The TCR beta chain described here comes from a study of CD8+ T cells in alopecia areata. Treatment given: oral pan-JAK inhibitor, 5-10 mg twice daily. Researchers took lesional scalp punch biopsies and peripheral blood from people who were alopecia areata patients. About this clone itself: What it recognizes is unknown.

Points from the study as a whole: Although TCR sharing was seen in mice, sharing across patients was less clear, possibly for HLA-related reasons.

Following extraction, RNA underwent reverse transcription to cDNA, which served as the sequencing template. Repertoires were generated with immunoSEQ multiplex PCR, while TCRdb's copy carries only in-frame clones and drops some. The data show 100,000 to 130,000 clones, roughly 84% seen once. The receptor's source is a human donor with alopecia areata. Sequenced material: CD8+ T cells sorted from blood, taken at week 24, from a patient treated with tofacitinib.

This chain's CDR3 is CASSRDQETQYF. The CDR3 nucleotides are TGTGCCAGTAGTAGGGATCAAGAGACCCAGTACTTC. V and J are TRBV19 and TRBJ2-5; the D is unclear. Germline CDR1 LNHDA, CDR2 SQIVND (reference sequence). The ends were cut back, 4 bases at V and 2 bases at J, with 5 bases in the middle. The CDR3 consists of 12 residues.